This paragraph reports one T cell receptor (beta chain). This record belongs to a study of T cell responses to AZD1222 COVID-19 vaccine. Germline V gives CDR1 SGHDN, CDR2 FVKESK. V lost 4 bases to trimming and J lost 4 bases, with 11 bases between them. This CDR3 is 13 amino acids long. The table came from immunoSEQ multiplex PCR; TCRdb's copy has only in-frame clones and leaves some out. This sample carries some 99,000 clones, roughly 90% of them seen once, and the ten largest clones take 5% to 5.5%. The rearrangement links TRBV14 to TRBJ2-7; D possibly corresponds to TRBD1 (6 bases). This sequence was found in an adult in good health. The sequences come from peripheral blood, collected on day 0 of AZD1222 vaccination. The CDR3 is CASSLGGGYEQYF. The CDR3 DNA reads as TGTGCCAGCAGCCTTGGGGGCGGGTACGAGCAGTACTTC.